One and the same sample provided the 2 T cell receptor beta chains below, sequenced in a study of CD8+ T cells in alopecia areata. Sequencing used cDNA as its template, made by extracting RNA and reverse transcribing it. This table comes from immunoSEQ multiplex PCR, and its TCRdb copy is limited to in-frame clones, with some not included. The sample records about 200,000 clones, around 50% being singletons. The material sequenced was CD8+ T cells sorted from blood. Source of these receptors: a human donor in good health.

The rearrangement links TRBV7-9 to TRBJ2-5, with D perhaps matching TRBD1 (5 bases). V lost 5 bases and J 1 base, leaving 8 bases between the germline ends. The CDR3 contains 13 residues. Germline lookup yields CDR1 SEHNR and CDR2 FQNEAQ (reference sequence). This CDR3 reads CASSGDSQETQYF. The CDR3 nucleotides read TGTGCCAGCAGCGGCGACAGCCAAGAGACCCAGTACTTC.

This clone was seen only a few times. The chain uses TRBV7-9 and TRBJ2-1; no clear D gene. Germline V gene data show CDR1 as SEHNR and CDR2 as FQNEAQ (reference sequence). The CDR3 is 16 residues long. The V gene lost 3 bases and the J gene lost 1 base, with 13 bases spanning the gap. Here the CDR3 DNA reads TGTGCCAGCAGCTTTAACGATGGTAGGTCCTACAATGAGCAGTTCTTC. It encodes CASSFNDGRSYNEQFF.